The rows below give T cell receptor beta chains drawn from one sample of a study of patients and donors after allogeneic stem cell transplantation. From the RT-PCR reads, TCRdb called clonotypes with MiXCR, one entry per CDR3 protein. The table records tens of thousands of distinct CDR3 sequences, around 48% of them present only once. Source material: blood, either unsorted or a sorted T cell fraction (not recorded which). The source of these receptors is a human donor who was either an allogeneic HSCT recipient or a stem cell or donor lymphocyte infusion donor (not recorded which). It is not recorded whose cells these are; they may come from a transplant donor. The CDR3 runs from the conserved cysteine through the conserved F or W. The D gene is left open where the match is weak. The size field is filled for only some rows; it gives once, few, many or a size class.

>few|TRBV6-1|TRBJ1-1|-
TGTGCCAGCAGTCCCGGACAGAACCTTCACACTGAAGCTTTCTTT
CASSPGQNLHTEAFF
>-|TRBV20-1|TRBJ2-7|-
TGCAGTGCTAGAGATCGGTGGAAAACCTACGAGCAGTACTTC
CSARDRWKTYEQYF
>few|TRBV7-6|TRBJ1-6|-
TGTGCCAGCAGCTTAGAAGGAGTGGGGAGCTCCTATAATTCACCCCTCCACTTT
CASSLEGVGSSYNSPLHF
>few|TRBV27|TRBJ1-6|TRBD1
TGTGCCAGCAGTCTCCCGGACAGGGGGGGGTCCGATAATTCACCCCTCCACTTT
CASSLPDRGGSDNSPLHF
>-|TRBV28|TRBJ2-3|TRBD2
TGTGCCAGCACCCCATCCATCGCTAGCGGAGGTCTCACAGATACGCAGTATTTT
CASTPSIASGGLTDTQYF
>few|TRBV6-5|TRBJ1-5|-
TGTGCCAGCAGTTCCATGTTGCCTGGTCAGCCCCAGCATTTT
CASSSMLPGQPQHF
>few|TRBV12-3/TRBV12-4|TRBJ1-2|-
TGTGCCAGCAGTTCGTTCCGGGCGTCCCCTGGTTATGGCTACACCTTC
CASSSFRASPGYGYTF
>-|TRBV12-3/TRBV12-4|TRBJ1-2|-
TGTGCCAGCAGTTTGGGGGGGGCTGTTGGCTACACCTTC
CASSLGGAVGYTF
>-|TRBV4-3|TRBJ1-4|-
TGCGCCAGCAGCCGGGACGGTGACCTTGAAAAACTGTTTTTT
CASSRDGDLEKLFF
>-|TRBV20-1|TRBJ2-7|TRBD2
TGCAGTGCTAGCCATAGCGGGAGTTCCCCCTACGAGCAGTACTTC
CSASHSGSSPYEQYF
>-|TRBV4-1|TRBJ2-3|-
TGCGCCAGCAGCAACCCGGACTACACAGATACGCAGTATTTT
CASSNPDYTDTQYF
>-|TRBV20-1|TRBJ1-5|-
TGCAGTGCTAGGGGGGATATGAGCAATCAGCCCCAGCATTTT
CSARGDMSNQPQHF
>-|TRBV5-1|TRBJ1-2|-
TGCGCCAGCAGCTTGGGAGGCGGGACGAACTATGGCTACACCTTC
CASSLGGGTNYGYTF
>few|TRBV4-1|TRBJ1-6|-
TGCGCCAGCAGCCAAGATGACCAGCATAATTCACCCCTCCACTTT
CASSQDDQHNSPLHF
>few|TRBV12-3/TRBV12-4|TRBJ1-1|-
TGTGCCAGCAGTTTCCAGGAGCCGAAATTGGGAGCTTTCTTT
CASSFQEPKLGAFF